This entry lists 6 T cell receptor beta chains sequenced from one sample in a study of blood T cell repertoires in COVID-19. Assay used: immunoSEQ multiplex PCR; TCRdb lists only in-frame clones, some missing. The table lists 50,000 or so clones, 65% to 85% of them singletons. Sample: peripheral blood. The source is a man between 65 and 85 years old with acute or convalescent COVID-19.

The chain has TRBV28 and TRBJ1-2; D ambiguous. This CDR3 is built from 13 residues. Per the germline V gene, CDR1 is MDHEN and CDR2 is SYDVKM. V gave up 2 bases and J gave up 3 bases, with 7 bases separating them. The DNA of the CDR3 is TGTGCCAGCAGTTTAGGGCCCGACTATGGCTACACCTTC. Translated: CASSLGPDYGYTF.

V and J are TRBV5-1 and TRBJ1-5; 10 bases fit TRBD1. V shed 4 bases and J 3 bases; nucleotides not matched to a gene: 4. There are 15 residues in the CDR3. CDR1 and CDR2 from the germline V gene are SGHRS and YFSETQ. CDR3: CASSPGTGDNQPQHF. The CDR3 nucleotides read TGCGCCAGCAGCCCCGGGACAGGGGACAATCAGCCCCAGCATTTT.

The chain links TRBV28 to TRBJ2-4, with 10 bases matching TRBD1. In germline, CDR1 is MDHEN, CDR2 SYDVKM. The V and J ends lost 10 bases and 0 bases, in that order; junction bases with no gene match: 9. The CDR3 spans 16 residues. CDR3 nucleotides: TGTGCCATCGGGACAGGGGACTATCTAGCCAAAAACATTCAGTACTTC. Its protein product is CAIGTGDYLAKNIQYF.

The gene calls are TRBV19 and TRBJ2-3; D possibly corresponds to TRBD1 (6 bases). The V and J ends lost 5 bases and 4 bases respectively, with 13 bases between them. The germline CDR1 and CDR2 sequences are LNHDA and SQIVND (reference sequence). The CDR3 length is 14 residues. The CDR3 region is CASSPLHRADTQYF. The CDR3 bases are TGTGCCAGTAGTCCCCTACACAGGGCAGATACGCAGTATTTT.

J is TRBJ1-2 and V is TRBV7-6, with 8 positions matching TRBD1. Per the germline V gene, CDR1 is SGHVS and CDR2 is FNYEAQ. The CDR3 contains 18 residues. J lost 4 bases, V lost 5 bases, and 18 bases had no gene match. CDR3 coding DNA: TGTGCCAGCAGCCCCTTTACTATTGACAGGGGCCGCGCCTATGGCTACACCTTC. Protein sequence: CASSPFTIDRGRAYGYTF.

The chain links TRBV27 to TRBJ1-2; possibly TRBD1 for D (6 bases). This CDR3 contains 15 residues. The germline CDR1 and CDR2 sequences are MNHEY and SMNVEV (reference sequence). Trimming pared 6 bases from V and 4 bases from J, leaving 18 bases between. The chain's CDR3 is CASSLTPDRPYGYTF. The CDR3 DNA follows: TGTGCCAGCAGCCTTACCCCCGACAGGCCCTATGGCTACACCTTC.